This TCR beta chain was found in a study of cytomegalovirus exposure and HLA in healthy donors. Only in-frame clones appear in the TCRdb table, and some are missing; sequencing was by immunoSEQ multiplex PCR. Of about 110,000 clones in the sample, approximately 91% were seen once. The CDR3 covers 12 residues. The germline gives CDR1 LNHDA, CDR2 SQIVND (reference sequence). After removal of 5 bases from V and 9 bases from J, the junction contained 4 bases not matched to a gene. Specimen: PBMCs. This TCR was recovered from a woman under 30 in good health and CMV-seronegative. The genes are TRBV19 and TRBJ2-1; TRBD2 agrees at 7 bases. CDR3 region: CASSLSGTEQFF. The CDR3 coding sequence is TGTGCCAGTAGTTTGAGCGGGACTGAGCAGTTCTTC.